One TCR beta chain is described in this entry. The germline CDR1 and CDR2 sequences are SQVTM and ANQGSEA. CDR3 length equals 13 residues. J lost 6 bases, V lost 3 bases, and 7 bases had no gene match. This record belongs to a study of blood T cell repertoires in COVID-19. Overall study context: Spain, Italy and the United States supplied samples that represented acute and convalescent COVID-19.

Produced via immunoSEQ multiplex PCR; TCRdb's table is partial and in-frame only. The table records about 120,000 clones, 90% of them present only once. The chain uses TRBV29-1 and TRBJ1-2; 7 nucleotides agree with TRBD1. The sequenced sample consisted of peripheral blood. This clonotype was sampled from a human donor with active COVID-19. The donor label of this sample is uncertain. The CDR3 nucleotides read TGCAGCGTTGAGGAAGACAGGGACGATGGCTACACCTTC. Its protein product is CSVEEDRDDGYTF.